This T cell receptor beta chain was sequenced in a study of T cell changes during pregnancy in multiple sclerosis. The CDR3 runs to 13 residues. With 4 bases removed from V and 6 bases from J, the gap between germline ends came to 9 bases. The germline V gene has CDR1 MRHNA and CDR2 SNTAGT. Measured with immunoSEQ multiplex PCR; TCRdb has only the in-frame clones, and not every one. This sample has about 55,000 clones, with 85% to 90% found just once. The V and J genes are TRBV6-4 and TRBJ2-2; weak D call: TRBD2 (5 bases). The specimen comprised CD4+ T cells from peripheral blood mononuclear cells, sampled in the first trimester of pregnancy. The sequence was obtained from a female donor with multiple sclerosis, enrolled in a pregnancy study. In DNA form, the CDR3 reads TGTGCCAGCAGTGTCGACTATCCCGGGGAGCTGTTTTTT. As protein: CASSVDYPGELFF.